The T cell receptor beta chain under discussion was sequenced for a study of Graves' ophthalmopathy and Graves' hyperthyroidism. Study-wide context: Blood was drawn at initial diagnosis, before any treatment. Findings of the study overall: Blood samples also showed most expanded thyroid clonotypes exceeding 0.001 frequency.

Stable hyperthyroid donors showed no ophthalmopathy during 18 months follow-up. The diagnosis combined clinical symptoms, thyroxine, TRAb, thyroid ultrasound and orbital computed tomography scans. This clonotype was counted a few times. The antigen remains unidentified. The study amplified TCR beta CDR3 regions using RNA transcripts. HTBI-primed RT-PCR formed the first round, and a multiplex PCR formed the second. TCRdb re-derived calls from the multiplex PCR reads in MiXCR, one entry per CDR3 protein. Here the sample spans 620,000 or so distinct CDR3 sequences, 20% to 25% being singletons. The germline gives CDR1 DFQATT, CDR2 SNEGSKA (reference sequence). Trimming removed 6 bases at V and 4 bases at J, with 13 bases between. The CDR3 is made up of 12 amino acids.

The sequence derives from a woman aged 18-35 years with stable Graves' hyperthyroidism. Some clones in this sample may be carry-over from other donors' samples. This rearrangement joins TRBV20-1 to TRBJ2-7; D unclear. Specimen: peripheral blood. CDR3 sequence (DNA): TGCAGTGCCCTTTATGGATTATACGAGCAGTACTTC. It specifies CSALYGLYEQYF.